Listed here are 16 T cell receptor beta chains from one sample, sequenced in a study of OX40 agonist ivuxolimab in advanced cancers. Profiled with immunoSEQ multiplex PCR; TCRdb holds only in-frame clones, not every one. Of tens of thousands of clones detected, roughly 86% appear once; the ten largest clones hold about 2.1%. Sequencing was performed on CD4+ or CD8+ T cells sorted from blood, taken in a trial of the OX40 agonist ivuxolimab. The source is an adult with an advanced solid tumor such as melanoma, head and neck, liver or kidney cancer.

The chain combines TRBV28 with TRBJ1-5; 9 bases map to TRBD1. CDR1 and CDR2 from the germline V gene are MDHEN and SYDVKM. The V segment lost 6 bases and the J segment 4 bases; nucleotides outside the gene matches: 4. The CDR3 extends over 14 amino acids. CDR3 DNA sequence: TGTGCCAGCAGAGGGGACAGGGTTAATCAGCCCCAGCATTTT. It is translated as CASRGDRVNQPQHF.

This chain joins TRBV6-6 and TRBJ1-1; D remains unclear. The V end was cut by 2 bases, the J end by 2 bases, with 9 bases between. This CDR3 spans 14 amino acids. CDR1 and CDR2 (germline): MNHNY, SVGAGI (reference sequence). CDR3 in amino acids: CASSYDRINTEAFF. Here the CDR3 DNA reads TGTGCCAGCAGTTACGATAGGATCAACACTGAAGCTTTCTTT.

This rearrangement joins TRBV5-8 to TRBJ1-2; maybe TRBD1 (6 bases). V dropped 4 bases and J dropped 7 bases, with 20 bases sitting between them. The CDR3 consists of 15 residues. Germline values: CDR1 SGHTS, CDR2 YDEGEE. The CDR3 sequence is CASSASGHAIGGYTF. DNA of the CDR3: TGTGCCAGCAGCGCCTCGGGACACGCAATAGGTGGCTACACCTTC.

The J gene is TRBJ2-7, the V gene TRBV11-2; 9 positions match TRBD1. This CDR3 is 15 amino acids long. Germline V gene data show CDR1 as SGHAT and CDR2 as FQNNGV. V lost 5 bases to trimming and J lost 3 bases; unmatched junction nucleotides: 8. For the CDR3, the DNA is TGTGCCAGCAGCAGATACGGGACAGGGATCTACGAGCAGTACTTC. Translation: CASSRYGTGIYEQYF.

The rearrangement joins TRBV7-8 to TRBJ2-5, with D perhaps matching TRBD1 (6 bases). CDR3 length: 15 residues. The germline V gene has CDR1 SGHVS and CDR2 FQNEAQ. Trimming cost V 0 bases and J 6 bases, with 14 bases left between them. The CDR3 coding sequence is TGTGCCAGCAGCTTAGCGGTTACAGGGACAAAGACCCAGTACTTC. Translating gives CASSLAVTGTKTQYF.

The V call is TRBV28, the J call TRBJ2-7; D possibly uses TRBD1 or TRBD2 (5 bases each). This CDR3 is 13 amino acids long. The germline gives CDR1 MDHEN, CDR2 SYDVKM. Between the trimmed V and J ends, which lost 5 bases and 9 bases, there was a span of 17 bases. The CDR3 reads CASSPPGNGGQYF. The CDR3 DNA is TGTGCCAGCAGTCCCCCCGGGAATGGGGGGCAGTACTTC.

This clone came up a few times. The J gene is TRBJ2-3, the V gene TRBV5-6; D is tentatively TRBD1 or TRBD2 (5 bases each). The CDR3 consists of 15 residues. CDR1 is SGHDT and CDR2 is YYEEEE in the germline V gene. Trimming took 4 bases from V and 1 from J, leaving 13 bases between them. CDR3 residues: CASSLLPGRTDTQYF. The CDR3 DNA sequence: TGTGCCAGCAGCCTCCTCCCGGGGCGCACAGATACGCAGTATTTT.

This clone was detected a few times. The chain combines TRBV7-2 with TRBJ1-6; D remains unclear. The V gene lost 1 base and the J gene lost 6 bases, with 7 bases spanning the gap. This CDR3 has 14 amino acids. Germline V gives CDR1 SGHTA, CDR2 FQGNSA. CDR3 DNA sequence: TGTGCCAGCAGCTTAGGAAGCCTTAATTCACCCCTCCACTTT. Its protein product is CASSLGSLNSPLHF.

The rearrangement uses TRBV7-9 and TRBJ1-6; 8 bases are shared with TRBD1. V shed 6 bases, J shed 14 bases, and the junction held 12 bases outside the gene matches. The CDR3 contains 14 residues. The germline gives CDR1 SEHNR, CDR2 FQNEAQ (reference sequence). The CDR3 bases are TGTGCCAGCAGGTCGGACAGGGAAGATTGGGCCCTCCACTTT. It specifies CASRSDREDWALHF.

The chain employs TRBV4-2 and TRBJ1-4, with 8 bases aligning to TRBD1. This CDR3 has 16 residues. V lost 1 base and J lost 8; bases outside the gene matches: 9. The germline V gene has CDR1 LGHNA and CDR2 YNFKEQ. The DNA for the CDR3 is TGTGCCAGCAGCCAAGGAGTAGGACAGGGAGGGGAAAAACTGTTTTTT. Its translation is CASSQGVGQGGEKLFF.

This rearrangement joins TRBV14 to TRBJ2-5, with 11 bases identical to TRBD2. The junction had 6 bases not matched to a gene; V was cut back by 1 base and J by 2 bases. CDR1 is SGHDN and CDR2 is FVKESK in the germline V gene. The CDR3 runs 17 residues. DNA for the CDR3: TGTGCCAGCAGCCAAGTAACTAGCGGGAGCTGGCAAGAGACCCAGTACTTC. Translating it yields CASSQVTSGSWQETQYF. Full variable domain (remainder filled in from reference TRBV14 and TRBJ2-5): EAGVTQFPSHSVIEKGQTVTLRCDPISGHDNLYWYRRVMGKEIKFLLHFVKESKQDESGMPNNRFLAERTGGTYSTLKVQPAELEDSGVYFCASSQVTSGSWQETQYFGPGTRLLVL.

This chain links TRBV11-2 with TRBJ2-5; D call uncertain. The CDR3 length is 13 residues. Trimming left V 0 bases short and J 4 bases short, with 6 bases between. CDR1 is SGHAT, CDR2 FQNNGV, per germline. The CDR3 protein is CASSLERRETQYF. CDR3 nucleotide sequence: TGTGCCAGCAGCTTAGAGAGGCGAGAGACCCAGTACTTC.

This clone was seen a handful of times. V usage is TRBV19 and J usage is TRBJ2-7, with TRBD2 matching over 8 bases. J gave up 0 bases and V 5 bases, and 6 bases lay outside the gene matches. CDR1 is LNHDA and CDR2 is SQIVND in the germline V gene (reference sequence). The CDR3 length is 15 residues. In DNA form, the CDR3 reads TGTGCCAGTAGTTCGAACAGCGGGAGCTCCTACGAGCAGTACTTC. Translation: CASSSNSGSSYEQYF.

V and J are TRBV7-9 and TRBJ1-2, with D possibly matching TRBD1 (5 bases). CDR1 and CDR2 from the germline V gene are SEHNR and FQNEAQ (reference sequence). Trimming stripped 5 bases from V and 0 bases from J, with 19 bases between. The CDR3 runs to 17 residues. In DNA, the CDR3 is TGTGCCAGCAGCCCACTCTCGGACACCTTAGCTAACTATGGCTACACCTTC. It is translated as CASSPLSDTLANYGYTF.

The rearrangement uses TRBV10-3 and TRBJ2-7; D not resolved. Per germline, CDR1 ENHRY and CDR2 SYGVKD. The CDR3 extends over 13 amino acids. V dropped 3 bases and J dropped 3 bases, with 9 bases sitting between them. In DNA form, the CDR3 reads TGTGCCATCAGTGATCAAAGTAACTACGAGCAGTACTTC. Translation gives CAISDQSNYEQYF.

The chain links TRBV13 to TRBJ2-2, with 7 bases aligning to TRBD2. Per germline, CDR1 PRHDT and CDR2 FYEKMQ (reference sequence). With V trimmed by 5 bases and J by 7 bases, 16 bases remained unmatched. The CDR3 spans 17 residues. CDR3 nucleotides: TGTGCCAGCAGCCTCCTCAGCGTCGCGGGAGCAATCGGGGAGCTGTTTTTT. This codes for CASSLLSVAGAIGELFF.